This T cell receptor beta chain was identified in a study of blood T cell repertoires in COVID-19. Study as a whole: Samples came from the United States, Italy and Spain, spanning acute and convalescent COVID-19. Sample material is recorded as cDNA or gDNA derived from T cells, B-cell-depleted T cells, or PBMCs.

V lost 4 bases and J lost 2; bases outside the gene matches: 8. The CDR3 sequence is 16 residues long. Germline V gene lookup returns CDR1 MNHEY and CDR2 SVGAGI. Authors' analysis steps: Estimated nucleated cell counts came from reference gene primer amplification. The method was immunoSEQ multiplex PCR; TCRdb's version includes in-frame clones alone and lacks a portion of them. V and J calls and clone size are as listed in that table; D and trimming were resolved from the DNA. The sample yields fewer than 250,000 clones, around 78% seen once. The sequence came from a woman in her sixties or seventies with active or convalescent COVID-19. The chain is built from TRBV6-5 and TRBJ1-3, with TRBD1 identical over 7 bases. Sequencing was performed on peripheral blood. CDR3 amino acids: CASSWGQPATGNTIYF. The DNA of the CDR3 is TGTGCCAGCAGTTGGGGACAGCCGGCTACTGGAAACACCATATATTTT.